This TCR beta chain was obtained from a study of cytomegalovirus exposure and HLA in healthy donors. The primer mix had 60 Vbeta and 13 Jbeta primers. Assay used: immunoSEQ multiplex PCR; TCRdb lists only in-frame clones, some missing. The data hold approximately 140,000 clones, with roughly 79% observed a single time. CDR1 is SGHRS and CDR2 is YFSETQ in the germline V gene. V shed 5 bases and J 0 bases; nucleotides not matched to a gene: 4. The CDR3 totals 16 residues. The sample comprised PBMCs. The source of this sequence is a male donor in good health and CMV-seronegative. The chain joins TRBV5-1 to TRBJ2-3, with TRBD2 matching 12 bases. The CDR3 DNA reads as TGCGCCAGCAGACGCGGACTAGCGGGGAGCACAGATACGCAGTATTTT. It encodes CASRRGLAGSTDTQYF.